The entry that follows covers one T cell receptor (beta chain) sequence. Antigen specificity is unknown. Some clones are missing from TCRdb's copy, which holds only in-frame ones; the method was immunoSEQ multiplex PCR. Of 100,000 to 150,000 clones listed, over 80% are singletons. This specimen comes from a study of T cell responses to AZD1222 COVID-19 vaccine. General study findings and limits: Among the donors, most were white British and more were female, and clonal diversity was possibly underestimated. Researchers report vaccine-associated CD4 TCRs spanning spike, with dominance at 160-218 and 743-854. Just a handful of AZD1222 recipients were seropositive at baseline.

The germline V gene encodes CDR1 ENHRY and CDR2 SYGVKD. Losses at the gene ends were 10 bases for V and 6 bases for J; bases not matched to a gene: 5. The CDR3 runs 12 residues. The chain has TRBV10-3 and TRBJ1-4, with TRBD1 matching 7 bases. This receptor was identified in an adult in good health. The sequenced sample was peripheral blood, obtained on day 0 of AZD1222 vaccination. This CDR3 is CATQGGDEKLFF. The CDR3 bases are TGTGCCACCCAGGGGGGAGATGAAAAACTGTTTTTT.